The clone carrying this T cell receptor (beta chain) was counted at least ten times. This record comes from a study of Graves' ophthalmopathy and Graves' hyperthyroidism. Investigators amplified TCR beta CDR3 regions from RNA transcripts. Following a first-round RT-PCR that used HTBI primers, a second-round multiplex PCR was carried out. In TCRdb, the multiplex PCR reads were re-called with MiXCR into one record per CDR3 protein. The sample holds 400,000 to 450,000 distinct CDR3 sequences; around 21% are singletons and the top ten take around 3.1%. Germline V CDR1 and CDR2: SGHNT, YYREEE (reference sequence). The CDR3 sequence is 15 residues long. The V gene lost 3 bases and the J gene lost 4 bases, with 16 bases spanning the gap.

The origin of this receptor is a woman aged 18-29 years with stable Graves' hyperthyroidism. The sample consisted of peripheral blood. The J gene is TRBJ1-2, the V gene TRBV5-4; D is uncertain. This chain's CDR3 is CASSSLRSVGYGYTF. As DNA, the CDR3 is TGTGCCAGCAGCTCCCTACGGTCTGTGGGCTATGGCTACACCTTC.